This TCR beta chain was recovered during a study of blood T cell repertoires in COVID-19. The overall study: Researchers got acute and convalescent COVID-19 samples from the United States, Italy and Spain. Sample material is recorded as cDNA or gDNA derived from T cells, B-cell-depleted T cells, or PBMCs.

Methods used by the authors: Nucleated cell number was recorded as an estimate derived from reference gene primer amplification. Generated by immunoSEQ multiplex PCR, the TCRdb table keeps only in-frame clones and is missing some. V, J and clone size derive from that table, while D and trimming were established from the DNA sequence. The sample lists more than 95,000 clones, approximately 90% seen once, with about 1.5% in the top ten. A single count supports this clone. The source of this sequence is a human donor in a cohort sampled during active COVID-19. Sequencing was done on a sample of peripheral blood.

Here the CDR3 DNA reads TGTGCCAGCAGCTTAGGGACAGTCTATGGCTACACCTTC. Translating gives CASSLGTVYGYTF. The chain couples TRBV7-9 to TRBJ1-2; TRBD1 is a possible D gene (6 bases). Germline V gene sequence: CDR1 SEHNR, CDR2 FQNEAQ (reference sequence). This CDR3 has 13 residues. Trimming cost V 1 base and J 4 bases, with 7 bases left between them.